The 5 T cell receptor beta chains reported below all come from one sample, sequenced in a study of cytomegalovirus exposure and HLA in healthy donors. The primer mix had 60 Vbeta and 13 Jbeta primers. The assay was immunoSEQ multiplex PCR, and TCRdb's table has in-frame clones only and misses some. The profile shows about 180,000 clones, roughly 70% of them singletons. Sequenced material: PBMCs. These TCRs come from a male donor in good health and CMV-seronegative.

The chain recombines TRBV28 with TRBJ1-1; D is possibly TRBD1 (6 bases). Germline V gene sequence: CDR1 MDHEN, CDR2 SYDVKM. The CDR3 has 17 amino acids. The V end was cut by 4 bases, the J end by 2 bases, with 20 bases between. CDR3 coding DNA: TGTGCCAGCAGTTCCCTGGGGGGGCAGGCCATTAACACTGAAGCTTTCTTT. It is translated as CASSSLGGQAINTEAFF.

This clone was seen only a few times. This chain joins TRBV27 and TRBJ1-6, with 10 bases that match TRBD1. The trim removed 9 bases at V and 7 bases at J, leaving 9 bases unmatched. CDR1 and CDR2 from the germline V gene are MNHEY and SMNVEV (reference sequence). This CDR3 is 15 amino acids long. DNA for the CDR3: TGTGCCAGTCGACAGGGGGCGCAGGGCAATTCACCCCTCCACTTT. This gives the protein CASRQGAQGNSPLHF.

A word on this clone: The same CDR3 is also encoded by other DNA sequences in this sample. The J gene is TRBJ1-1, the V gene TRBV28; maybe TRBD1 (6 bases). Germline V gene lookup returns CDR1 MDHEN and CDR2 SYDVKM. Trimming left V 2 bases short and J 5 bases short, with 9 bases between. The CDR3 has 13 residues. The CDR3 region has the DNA TGTGCCAGCAGTTTACCCGGACAGACTGAAGCTTTCTTT. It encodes CASSLPGQTEAFF.

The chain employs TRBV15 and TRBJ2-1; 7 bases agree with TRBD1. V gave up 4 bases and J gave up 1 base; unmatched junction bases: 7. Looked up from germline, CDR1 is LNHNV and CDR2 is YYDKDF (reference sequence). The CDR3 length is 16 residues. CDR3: CATSKGRQGSYNEQFF. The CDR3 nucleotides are TGTGCCACCAGCAAAGGGAGACAGGGTTCCTACAATGAGCAGTTCTTC.

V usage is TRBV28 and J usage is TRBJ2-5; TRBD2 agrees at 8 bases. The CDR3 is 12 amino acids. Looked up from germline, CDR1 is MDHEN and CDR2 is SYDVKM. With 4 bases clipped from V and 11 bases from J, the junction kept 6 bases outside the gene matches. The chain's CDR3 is CASSSGGWEQYF. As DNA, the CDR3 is TGTGCCAGCAGTTCGGGAGGGTGGGAGCAGTACTTC.